Described below is a single T cell receptor beta chain sequence and its context. The CDR3 spans 18 residues. The germline V gene has CDR1 LGHDT and CDR2 YNNKEL (reference sequence). V gave up 2 bases and J gave up 5 bases; unmatched junction bases: 7. These data are taken from a study of CD8 T cells in Susac syndrome. Study-level information: Patients with Susac syndrome were therapy-naive, treated with corticosteroids, or treated with intravenous immunoglobulin alone when blood was collected.

RNA in amounts of about 0.5 to 1 ug was reverse transcribed with random hexamers. TCRdb re-called the immunoSEQ multiplex PCR reads with MiXCR, one entry per CDR3 protein. Among approximately 210,000 distinct CDR3 sequences listed, over 90% were seen once. Patients with Susac syndrome met diagnostic criteria that were recently defined for definite or probable disease. TEMRA cells were FACS-enriched, with CD8+ and CD4+ T cells isolated negatively. The chain links TRBV3-1 to TRBJ2-2, with 14 nucleotides matching TRBD2. Specimen: CD4+ T cells from PBMCs. The sequence came from a human donor with Susac syndrome. The CDR3, as DNA: TGTGCCAGCAGCCAACGACTAGCGGGGGGGCCGGGGACCGGGGAGCTGTTTTTT. Translation gives CASSQRLAGGPGTGELFF. The full variable domain, in which reference TRBV3-1 and TRBJ2-2 provide the parts outside the CDR3, is DTAVSQTPKYLVTQMGNDKSIKCEQNLGHDTMYWYKQDSKKFLKIMFSYNNKELIINETVPNRFSPKSPDKAHLNLHINSLELGDSAVYFCASSQRLAGGPGTGELFFGEGSRLTVL.